This T cell receptor beta chain came from a study of OX40 agonist ivuxolimab in advanced cancers. Overall study context: Patients were dosed intravenously with ivuxolimab at 0.01 to 10 mg/kg every 2 weeks. It was permissible to have had prior anti-PD-1, anti-PD-L1 or anti-CTLA-4 therapy, and over 35% had some.

This clone was observed a single time. TCRdb keeps only in-frame clones here, not all; method: immunoSEQ multiplex PCR. The sample carries 50,000 to 65,000 clones, 81% recorded once. The V end was cut by 2 bases, the J end by 2 bases, with 7 bases between. The V gene's germline CDR1 is ENHRY and CDR2 SYGVKD. The CDR3 covers 13 residues. This TCR was recovered from an adult with an advanced solid tumor such as melanoma, head and neck, liver or kidney cancer. The sequenced sample was CD4+ or CD8+ T cells sorted from blood, obtained in a trial of the OX40 agonist ivuxolimab. The chain uses TRBV10-3 and TRBJ2-7; D is ambiguous. The CDR3 DNA reads as TGTGCCATCAGTGAGGGGCATGCCTACGAGCAGTACTTC. Translation gives CAISEGHAYEQYF.